This entry is about one T cell receptor (beta chain). TCRdb fed the RT-PCR reads into MiXCR, producing one record per CDR3 protein. The data contain 650,000 to 800,000 distinct CDR3 sequences, 13% to 15% of them seen just once; the ten biggest clones take up 3% to 4.5%. CDR1 is SEHNR, CDR2 FQNEAQ, per germline (reference sequence). The ends lost 3 bases at V and 8 bases at J; junction bases unmatched: 9. CDR3 size: 14 residues. The rearrangement links TRBV7-9 to TRBJ1-2, with TRBD1 matching 7 bases. The sample comprised memory CD4+ T cells from blood. The source of this sequence is a female donor in good health, serving as a healthy control. The CDR3 sequence: CASSLGPGGSGYTF. CDR3 nucleotide sequence: TGTGCCAGCAGCTTGGGACCAGGGGGATCCGGCTACACCTTC.